This T cell receptor (beta chain) was documented in a study of cytotoxic CD8 clonotypes in ibrutinib-treated CLL. Study outcomes and limitations: Public clonotypes, rarely seen, contracted or held steady on treatment. Upon ibrutinib response clonality rose, and upon progression it fell back toward baseline.

V shed 3 bases and J shed 4 bases, with 6 bases lying between them. CDR3 size: 11 residues. Germline V gives CDR1 SQVTM, CDR2 ANQGSEA. The protocol was immunoSEQ multiplex PCR, while the TCRdb copy is restricted to in-frame clones and leaves out a portion. This sample has some 50,000 clones; roughly 50% occur once, and the top ten carry roughly 21%. A word on this clone: Its antigen remains unidentified.

The rearrangement links TRBV29-1 to TRBJ1-2; no definite D call. Sample: PBMCs, taken after 24 months of ibrutinib treatment. The source is a human donor with chronic lymphocytic leukemia. The CDR3 is CSVDLPYGYTF. DNA of the CDR3: TGCAGCGTTGATCTGCCCTATGGCTACACCTTC.